This TCR beta chain was captured by sequencing in a study of T cell responses to AZD1222 COVID-19 vaccine. The germline V and J ends were trimmed by 2 bases and 6 bases, with 10 bases remaining between them. The CDR3 consists of 13 residues. Produced via immunoSEQ multiplex PCR; TCRdb's table is partial and in-frame only. The table records about 120,000 clones, more than 80% of them present only once. Comment on this clone: What it recognizes is unknown.

Study-wide results and caveats: The span of vaccine-associated CD4 TCRs extended across spike, with dominance at 160-218 and 743-854. Reportedly, nearly half the spike-specific TCRs target unmutated variant regions. Baseline seropositives among AZD1222 recipients totaled only five or six.

V gene TRBV12-3 or TRBV12-4 combines with J gene TRBJ1-2; a possible D gene is TRBD1 (6 bases). Sample: peripheral blood, taken 28 days after the second dose of the MenACWY control vaccine. This receptor was identified in an adult who received the MenACWY meningococcal vaccine as a control. The CDR3 sequence is CASSLMGADGYTF. In DNA, the CDR3 is TGTGCCAGCAGTTTAATGGGGGCGGATGGCTACACCTTC.